The clone carrying this T cell receptor (beta chain) was recorded at least ten times. The antigen is undetermined. This entry is derived from a study of early T cells in non-severe SARS-CoV-2 infection. cDNA molecules, individually, were tagged with unique molecular identifiers. MiXCR, applied by TCRdb to the 5' RACE reads, yields one record per CDR3 protein. The sample holds some 98,000 distinct CDR3 sequences, around 10% seen once. Regarding the study as a whole: The VDJdb matching leaned toward anti-spike CD8 responses and overlooked private and CD4 specificities.

This receptor was identified in an adult who was a healthcare worker with PCR-confirmed SARS-CoV-2 infection or an uninfected control (not recorded which). Specimen: whole blood.

The CDR3 spells CASSYSRFEGHEQYF. The CDR3, as DNA: TGTGCCAGCAGTTACTCTCGTTTCGAGGGGCACGAGCAGTACTTC. The chain carries TRBV6-5 and TRBJ2-7, with D perhaps given as TRBD1 or TRBD2 (5 bases each). The CDR3 sequence is 15 residues long. The germline V and J ends were trimmed by 0 bases and 5 bases, with 14 bases remaining between them. CDR1 is MNHEY and CDR2 is SVGAGI in the germline V gene.